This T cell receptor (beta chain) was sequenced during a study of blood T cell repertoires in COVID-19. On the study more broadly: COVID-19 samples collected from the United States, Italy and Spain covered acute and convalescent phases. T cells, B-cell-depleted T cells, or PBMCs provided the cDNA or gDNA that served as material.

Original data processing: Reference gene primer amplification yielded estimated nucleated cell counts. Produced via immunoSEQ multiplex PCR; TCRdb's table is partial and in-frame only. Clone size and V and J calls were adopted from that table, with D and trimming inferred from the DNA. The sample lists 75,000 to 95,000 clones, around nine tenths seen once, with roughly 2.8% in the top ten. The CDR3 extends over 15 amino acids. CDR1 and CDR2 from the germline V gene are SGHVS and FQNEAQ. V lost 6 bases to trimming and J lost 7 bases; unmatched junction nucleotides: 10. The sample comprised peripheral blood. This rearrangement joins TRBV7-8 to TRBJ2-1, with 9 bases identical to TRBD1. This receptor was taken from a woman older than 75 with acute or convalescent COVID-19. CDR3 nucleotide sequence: TGTGCCAGCAGTCGGCCAGGGACAGGGCTTAATGAGCAGTTCTTC. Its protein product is CASSRPGTGLNEQFF.